A selection of T cell receptor beta chains follows, all from one sample in a study of T cell responses to AZD1222 COVID-19 vaccine. Method: immunoSEQ multiplex PCR; TCRdb's copy keeps in-frame clones and lacks some. The data contain 140,000 to 150,000 clones, 90% to 95% of them seen just once; the ten biggest clones take up about 3.8%. Sequencing was performed on peripheral blood, taken 28 days after the second AZD1222 dose. The receptors stem from an adult who received the AZD1222 COVID-19 vaccine. Both conserved end residues are part of each CDR3. A D gene is named only where the DNA matches it firmly. The listing skips clone size in some rows; elsewhere it reads once, few, many or a size class.

-,-,14,TRBJ1-6,TRBV7-6,TGTGCCAGCAGCTTAGATGTCAGGAATTCACCCCTCCACTTT,CASSLDVRNSPLHF
-,-,14,TRBJ1-6,TRBV6-5,TGTGCCAGCAGTTACTCAGGGCACGGTTCACCCCTCCACTTT,CASSYSGHGSPLHF
-,-,16,TRBJ2-5,TRBV5-1,TGCGCCAGCAGCTTGGTACCGGGGGGCCGCCAAGAGACCCAGTACTTC,CASSLVPGGRQETQYF
-,TRBD2,17,TRBJ2-5,TRBV3-1/TRBV3-2,TGTGCCAGCAGCCGGGGGACTAGCGGATACTCTCAAGAGACCCAGTACTTC,CASSRGTSGYSQETQYF
-,TRBD2,14,TRBJ2-2,TRBV10-3,TGTGCCGCTTCACTAGCGGGAGGGTCCGGGGAGCTGTTTTTT,CAASLAGGSGELFF
few,TRBD1,17,TRBJ2-6,TRBV10-3,TGTGCCATCAGTGGGGGACAGAGAAGCTCTGGGGCCAACGTCCTGACTTTC,CAISGGQRSSGANVLTF
once,-,13,TRBJ1-5,TRBV6-6,TGTGCCAGCAGTTACTCGGGGGATCAGCCCCAGCATTTT,CASSYSGDQPQHF
-,TRBD1,15,TRBJ1-1,TRBV13,TGTGCCAGCAGCTACGGGACAGGAGTGAACACTGAAGCTTTCTTT,CASSYGTGVNTEAFF
-,-,15,TRBJ2-5,TRBV30,TGTGCCTGGAGTGCTACGTGGGGTGGAGAGGAGACCCAGTACTTC,CAWSATWGGEETQYF
-,-,11,TRBJ1-4,TRBV7-8,TGTGCCAGCAGCTTTAATGAAAAACTGTTTTTT,CASSFNEKLFF
-,TRBD2,12,TRBJ2-1,TRBV30,TGTGCCTGCGGGAGGTCCTACAATGAGCAGTTCTTC,CACGRSYNEQFF
-,TRBD1,14,TRBJ1-1,TRBV5-1,TGCGCCAGCAGCTCCACGACAGGGGACACTGAAGCTTTCTTT,CASSSTTGDTEAFF
-,-,17,TRBJ1-3,TRBV7-2,TGTGCCAGCAGCTTGTTGTCGAACATCGACTCTGGAAACACCATATATTTT,CASSLLSNIDSGNTIYF
-,TRBD1,14,TRBJ2-7,TRBV5-6,TGTGCCAGCAGCGGACAGGGACTTGCCTACGAGCAGTACTTC,CASSGQGLAYEQYF
-,-,19,TRBJ1-3,TRBV30,TGTGCCTGGAGTTGGCGGGACCCAGGGAATCCACGCTCTGGAAACACCATATATTTT,CAWSWRDPGNPRSGNTIYF
-,TRBD1,15,TRBJ2-5,TRBV5-1,TGCGCCAGCAGCATAAGACAGGGGAAGAGGGAGACCCAGTACTTC,CASSIRQGKRETQYF
-,-,11,TRBJ1-5,TRBV12-3/TRBV12-4,TGTGCCAGCAGTGGGGGGCAGACCCAGCATTTT,CASSGGQTQHF
-,-,15,TRBJ1-2,TRBV6-5,TGTGCCAGCAGCCCGGCATACAGGGAAAGGTTTGGCTACACCTTC,CASSPAYRERFGYTF
once,-,13,TRBJ1-5,TRBV7-2,TGTGCCAGCAGCTTAGACCTCAATCAGCCCCAGCATTTT,CASSLDLNQPQHF
-,-,13,TRBJ1-6,TRBV6-5,TGTGCCTCCGTGGGGGGATACAATTCACCCCTCCACTTT,CASVGGYNSPLHF
-,-,13,TRBJ2-1,TRBV5-1,TGCGCCAGCAGCTTGGACCTAAACAATGAGCAGTTCTTC,CASSLDLNNEQFF
-,-,16,TRBJ1-2,TRBV4-1,TGCGCCAGCAGCCACGCTGCAGGACAGAGAGACTATGGCTACACCTTC,CASSHAAGQRDYGYTF
-,-,15,TRBJ2-2,TRBV19,TGTGCCACCAACCAAGGGTTGGGTTTGTCCGGGGAGCTGTTTTTT,CATNQGLGLSGELFF
once,TRBD1,13,TRBJ1-6,TRBV2,TGTGCCAGCACGACAGGGAATAATTCACCCCTCCACTTT,CASTTGNNSPLHF
-,TRBD2,16,TRBJ2-3,TRBV7-9,TGTGCCAGCAGCTTATTTTCTAGCGGGAGTGCAGATACGCAGTATTTT,CASSLFSSGSADTQYF
few,-,13,TRBJ1-1,TRBV5-1,TGCGCCAGCAGCGGGGAGGGGATAGCTGAAGCTTTCTTT,CASSGEGIAEAFF
once,-,14,TRBJ1-2,TRBV20-1,TGCAGTGCTAGTTCCGGGGGTCGCGGGGACGGCTACACCTTC,CSASSGGRGDGYTF
once,TRBD1,17,TRBJ2-1,TRBV3-1/TRBV3-2,TGTGCCAGCAGCCAAGGCCGGGACAGGGTTCAGTCCAATGAGCAGTTCTTC,CASSQGRDRVQSNEQFF
-,-,14,TRBJ2-2,TRBV19,TGTGCCAGTACCGAGGGGGGGAACACCGGGGAGCTGTTTTTT,CASTEGGNTGELFF
-,TRBD2,15,TRBJ2-1,TRBV7-7,TGTGCCAGCAGCCCCGGGACTAGCCTGTACAATGAGCAGTTCTTC,CASSPGTSLYNEQFF
-,-,15,TRBJ2-2,TRBV10-3,TGTGCCATCAGTGGGGGAGGTGCGAACACCGGGGAGCTGTTTTTT,CAISGGGANTGELFF
-,-,14,TRBJ2-7,TRBV11-2,TGTGCCAGCAGCCGGTTAACTAGTTCCTACGAGCAGTACTTC,CASSRLTSSYEQYF
-,-,13,TRBJ2-2,TRBV15,TGTGCCACCAGCAGCGGGAACACCGGGGAGCTGTTTTTT,CATSSGNTGELFF
-,-,13,TRBJ2-2,TRBV27,TGTGCCAGCAGGTGGCTAAACACCGGGGAGCTGTTTTTT,CASRWLNTGELFF
-,TRBD1,18,TRBJ1-1,TRBV18,TGTGCCAGCTCACCGTTTCCGGGACAGGGGCCAAAGAACACTGAAGCTTTCTTT,CASSPFPGQGPKNTEAFF
-,-,14,TRBJ2-1,TRBV4-1,TGCGCCAGCACAACAACTGGCGCCTACAATGAGCAGTTCTTC,CASTTTGAYNEQFF
few,-,16,TRBJ2-7,TRBV10-1,TGCGCCAGCATCCTCAGATATCCCGAGCGCGTCTACGAGCAGTACTTC,CASILRYPERVYEQYF
-,-,15,TRBJ2-1,TRBV9,TGTGCCAGCAGCGTGGGACCGCCACGAACCAATGAGCAGTTCTTC,CASSVGPPRTNEQFF
-,-,15,TRBJ1-6,TRBV5-6,TGTGCCAGCAGCTGGGGGTTGGGCAGGGACTCACCCCTCCACTTT,CASSWGLGRDSPLHF
-,-,14,TRBJ1-6,TRBV5-1,TGCGCCAGCAGCTTGGTACCGGCCGATTCACCCCTCCACTTT,CASSLVPADSPLHF
-,-,14,TRBJ1-2,TRBV5-6,TGTGCCAGCAGCCCGAGTCGCGCGGGGGGTGGTTCCACCTTC,CASSPSRAGGGSTF
-,-,11,TRBJ2-3,TRBV10-3,TGTGGGGCGGGGACCACAGATACGCAGTATTTT,CGAGTTDTQYF
-,-,12,TRBJ1-1,TRBV7-9,TGTGCCAGCAGCTACCCGGACATGGGAGCTTTCTTT,CASSYPDMGAFF
-,-,16,TRBJ1-5,TRBV2,TGTGCCAGCAGGGGACGAATAGGGAATAGCAATCAGCCCCAGCATTTT,CASRGRIGNSNQPQHF
-,TRBD1,15,TRBJ2-2,TRBV2,TGTGCCAGCAGGGCGACAGGGTCTGGGACCGGGGAGCTGTTTTTT,CASRATGSGTGELFF
-,-,12,TRBJ1-2,TRBV27,TGTGCCAGCAGCCCTGTCGGGTCGGGCTACACCTTC,CASSPVGSGYTF
once,-,17,TRBJ1-1,TRBV14,TGTGCCAGCAGCCAATACTTCCCCGGGACAAAGAACACTGAAGCTTTCTTT,CASSQYFPGTKNTEAFF
-,-,12,TRBJ2-1,TRBV5-6,TGTGCCAGCAGCCGGCCAGTAGGTGAGCAGTTCTTC,CASSRPVGEQFF
-,-,14,TRBJ1-1,TRBV10-3,TGTGCCATCAGTGAGTCTCAGGAGAACACTGAAGCTTTCTTT,CAISESQENTEAFF
-,-,15,TRBJ1-2,TRBV5-1,TGCGCCAGCAGCTTGAACGGACCCTTTAACTATGGCTACACCTTC,CASSLNGPFNYGYTF